One and the same sample provided the 18 T cell receptor beta chains below, sequenced in a study of shared clonotypes between healthy human individuals. Profiled with immunoSEQ multiplex PCR; TCRdb holds only in-frame clones, not every one. The sample carries over a million clones, approximately 78% recorded once. Sample: memory CD4+ T cells from PBMCs. The subset: CD45RA-negative fraction. These TCRs come from a man younger than 35 in good health. Some clones in this sample may be carry-over from other donors' samples.

The chain employs TRBV30 and TRBJ1-5; D may be TRBD1 (5 bases). Germline assignment: CDR1 GTSNPN and CDR2 SVGIG (reference sequence). V gave up 0 bases and J gave up 5 bases, with 8 bases separating them. This CDR3 has 13 residues. CDR3 DNA: TGTGCCTGGAGTGTAAAAGGGGATCAGCCCCAGCATTTT. Translated, it gives CAWSVKGDQPQHF.

This rearrangement joins TRBV30 to TRBJ2-3; 16 nucleotides agree with TRBD2. Germline lookup yields CDR1 GTSNPN and CDR2 SVGIG (reference sequence). V lost 2 bases, J lost 4 bases, and 6 bases stayed unmatched. The CDR3 runs to 17 residues. The CDR3 DNA is TGTGCCTGGAGTCGGCCGGGACTAGCGGGAGGGCCAGATACGCAGTATTTT. It is translated as CAWSRPGLAGGPDTQYF. Supplemented by reference TRBV30 and TRBJ2-3, the full variable domain reads SQTIHQWPATLVQPVGSPLSLECTVEGTSNPNLYWYRQAAGRGLQLLFYSVGIGQISSEVPQNLSASRPQDRQFILSSKKLLLSDSGFYLCAWSRPGLAGGPDTQYFGPGTRLTVL.

This chain links TRBV2 with TRBJ2-7; D may be TRBD2 (6 bases). The germline gives CDR1 SNHLY, CDR2 FYNNEI. CDR3 size: 11 residues. V dropped 11 bases and J dropped 11 bases, with 19 bases sitting between them. CDR3 coding DNA: TGTGCCTTAAAGGGGTCGGGAGTGGAGTACTTC. It yields the protein CALKGSGVEYF.

This clone was observed many times. The CDR3 nucleotides read TGTGCCAGCAGTGACATTGGCAATCAGCCCCAGCATTTT. Translated, it gives CASSDIGNQPQHF. The V gene is TRBV25-1, the J gene TRBJ1-5; D is undetermined. Germline CDR1 reads MGHDK; CDR2 reads SYGVNS. The CDR3 has 13 amino acids. V lost 3 bases and J lost 2, with 5 bases in between.

The chain links TRBV5-1 to TRBJ1-4; TRBD1 aligns across 7 bases. CDR3 length equals 17 residues. CDR1 SGHRS and CDR2 YFSETQ come from the germline V gene. V dropped 1 base and J dropped 0; count of bases not matched to a gene: 6. The CDR3 DNA reads as TGCGCCAGCAGCTTGTCGCCAGGGGGGGCAACTAATGAAAAACTGTTTTTT. Its translation: CASSLSPGGATNEKLFF.

The CDR3 protein is CASRRGGETQYF. The CDR3 DNA reads TGTGCCAGCAGACGGGGGGGAGAGACCCAGTACTTC. The gene calls are TRBV28 and TRBJ2-5, with TRBD2 matching over 8 bases. J gave up 4 bases and V 6 bases, and 1 base lay outside the gene matches. Germline loops: CDR1 MDHEN, CDR2 SYDVKM. This CDR3 spans 12 amino acids.

The chain combines TRBV5-1 with TRBJ2-2; TRBD1 matches 9 bases. CDR1 is SGHRS and CDR2 is YFSETQ in the germline V gene. V gave up 4 bases and J gave up 4 bases; unmatched junction bases: 5. The CDR3 extends over 15 amino acids. DNA of the CDR3: TGCGCCAGCAGCGAACAGACAGGGGGCACCGGGGAGCTGTTTTTT. As protein: CASSEQTGGTGELFF. Drawing the rest from reference TRBV5-1 and TRBJ2-2, the complete variable domain is KAGVTQTPRYLIKTRGQQVTLSCSPISGHRSVSWYQQTPGQGLQFLFEYFSETQRNKGNFPGRFSGRQFSNSRSEMNVSTLELGDSALYLCASSEQTGGTGELFFGEGSRLTVL.

This chain connects TRBV6-5 to TRBJ1-6, with D uncertain. CDR1 is MNHEY, CDR2 SVGAGI, per germline. V lost 6 bases and J lost 3, with 9 bases in between. This CDR3 has 14 residues. The CDR3 bases are TGTGCCAGCAGCCCCGACCGCTATAATTCACCCCTCCACTTT. This encodes CASSPDRYNSPLHF.

The chain couples TRBV6-4 to TRBJ2-7; the D gene is possibly TRBD1 (5 bases). Germline CDR1 reads MRHNA; CDR2 reads SNTAGT. This CDR3 has 10 residues. The ends were cut back, 6 bases at V and 6 bases at J, with 6 bases in the middle. CDR3 coding DNA: TGTGCCAGCAGGGGGCCCGAGCAGTACTTC. Protein product: CASRGPEQYF.

V gene TRBV28 combines with J gene TRBJ2-7; the D gene is possibly TRBD1 (6 bases). The germline gives CDR1 MDHEN, CDR2 SYDVKM. The CDR3 is 16 amino acids. Trimming removed 3 bases at V and 5 bases at J, with 20 bases between. In DNA form, the CDR3 reads TGTGCCAGCAGTTTCCCGGTCCGCAGGGGTGGGAACGAGCAGTACTTC. Translated: CASSFPVRRGGNEQYF.

The J gene is TRBJ2-7, the V gene TRBV13; 8 nucleotides line up with TRBD2. Germline-derived CDR1 and CDR2 are PRHDT and FYEKMQ (reference sequence). The CDR3 covers 13 residues. Germline trimming cut 5 bases from V and 3 bases from J; bases unmatched to any gene: 3. CDR3: CASSHLAGYEQYF. The DNA for the CDR3 is TGTGCCAGCAGCCACCTAGCGGGCTACGAGCAGTACTTC.

CDR3 sequence reads: CASSLRPRLFQETQYF. In nucleotides, the CDR3 is TGTGCCAGCAGCTTAAGGCCTCGGCTGTTCCAAGAGACCCAGTACTTC. The rearrangement uses TRBV7-3 and TRBJ2-5, with D hard to call. The length of the CDR3 is 16 residues. Germline CDR1 and CDR2: SGHTA and FQGTGA. V was trimmed by 1 base and J by 1 base, leaving 13 bases between them.

J is TRBJ1-2 and V is TRBV19; TRBD1 agrees at 7 bases. The CDR3 is made up of 15 amino acids. The V gene end was trimmed by 4 bases and the J gene end by 3 bases; junction bases not matched to a gene: 8. CDR1 LNHDA and CDR2 SQIVND come from the germline V gene (reference sequence). The CDR3 DNA sequence: TGTGCCAGTAGTACCCAGGGGGTTAGCGACTATGGCTACACCTTC. This encodes CASSTQGVSDYGYTF.

The gene calls are TRBV11-3 and TRBJ2-3, with D perhaps TRBD1 or TRBD2 (5 bases each). The germline V gene has CDR1 SGHNT and CDR2 YENEEA. The V end was cut by 4 bases, the J end by 10 bases, with 12 bases between. The CDR3 is made up of 12 amino acids. CDR3 nucleotide sequence: TGTGCCAGCAGCTCCAGCGTGGGGGCGCAGTATTTT. Translated, it gives CASSSSVGAQYF.

A remark on this clone: A single base separates this from a much larger clone, so it may be a read error. This same CDR3 is encoded by further DNA sequences in the sample. The chain couples TRBV9 to TRBJ2-5; D remains ambiguous. The V gene's germline CDR1 is SGDLS and CDR2 YYNGEE. Deletions cut 0 bases from V and 2 bases from J, with 5 bases between. The CDR3 sequence is 13 residues long. CDR3 sequence (DNA): TGTGCCAGCAGCGTAGACACGCAAGAGACCCAGTACTTC. Encoded protein: CASSVDTQETQYF.

The genes are TRBV7-9 and TRBJ2-5, with TRBD2 as a possible D gene (5 bases). TRBJ2-7 explains the end of the DNA better; the J call may be wrong. CDR1 and CDR2 from the germline V gene are SEHNR and FQNEAQ (reference sequence). The CDR3 totals 16 residues. The CDR3 DNA reads as TGTGCCAGCAGCCGCACCGGGATCGCGAACTCCTACGAGCAGTACTTC. This sequence encodes CASSRTGIANSYEQYF.

The chain carries TRBV11-2 and TRBJ2-3; D might be TRBD2 (5 bases). V was trimmed by 2 bases and J by 8 bases, leaving 14 bases between them. Germline values: CDR1 SGHAT, CDR2 FQNNGV. There are 14 residues in the CDR3. This chain's CDR3 is CASSLTSPDGTQYF. DNA of the CDR3: TGTGCCAGCAGCTTAACTAGTCCAGATGGTACGCAGTATTTT.

For this clone: Germline and junction disagree at one end, which may indicate a read error. The chain couples TRBV9 to TRBJ2-1; D unclear. Germline V gene data show CDR1 as SGDLS and CDR2 as YYNGEE. The CDR3 has 12 residues. The CDR3, as DNA: TGTGTCAGCAGCGTAGAGGACAATGAGCAGTTCTTC. It specifies CVSSVEDNEQFF.